A single sample is the source of the 23 T cell receptor beta chains below, sequenced in a study of blood T cell repertoires in COVID-19. Assay used: immunoSEQ multiplex PCR; TCRdb lists only in-frame clones, some missing. Among about 230,000 clones listed, 84% were seen once. Sequenced input: peripheral blood. These receptors originate from a woman aged 40 to 50 who had recovered from COVID-19.

The CDR3 spells CASSRGSAGGFF. DNA for the CDR3: TGTGCCAGCAGCCGCGGGTCTGCGGGAGGATTCTTC. The J gene is TRBJ2-1, the V gene TRBV11-1, with TRBD2 matching over 8 bases. The V and J ends lost 5 bases and 16 bases, in that order; junction bases with no gene match: 10. The V gene's germline CDR1 is SGHAT and CDR2 FQDESV (reference sequence). The CDR3 spans 12 residues.

The chain combines TRBV4-2 with TRBJ2-3; 8 bases align to TRBD1. This CDR3 is 15 amino acids long. From germline, CDR1 is LGHNA and CDR2 YNFKEQ. The V and J ends lost 4 bases and 3 bases, in that order; junction bases with no gene match: 6. CDR3 nucleotides: TGTGCCAGCAGCCCGAGACAGGGGCCGACAGATACGCAGTATTTT. This codes for CASSPRQGPTDTQYF.

The rearrangement joins TRBV29-1 to TRBJ2-5; 7 positions match TRBD2. Losses at the gene ends were 3 bases for V and 7 bases for J; bases not matched to a gene: 8. Germline CDR1 reads SQVTM; CDR2 reads ANQGSEA. CDR3 length equals 13 residues. The CDR3 nucleotides are TGCAGCGTTGATACGGGGGGAGGTTGGACCCAGTACTTC. It encodes CSVDTGGGWTQYF.

The chain joins TRBV2 to TRBJ2-5, with D unclear. Germline CDR1 SNHLY, CDR2 FYNNEI. Trimming removed 4 bases at V and 3 bases at J, with 6 bases between. This CDR3 contains 12 residues. The CDR3, as DNA: TGTGCCAGCAGTGCCACAGAAGAGACCCAGTACTTC. Its protein is CASSATEETQYF.

The gene calls are TRBV7-2 and TRBJ2-3, with D tentatively TRBD2 (5 bases). In germline, CDR1 is SGHTA, CDR2 FQGNSA. V shed 0 bases and J shed 1 base, with 11 bases lying between them. The CDR3 has 16 amino acids. CDR3 sequence: CASSLALAGGTDTQYF. The CDR3 nucleotides are TGTGCCAGCAGCTTAGCGCTGGCGGGCGGCACAGATACGCAGTATTTT.

CDR3 loop: CASSFEGAEAFF. The CDR3 DNA reads TGTGCCAGCAGCTTCGAGGGGGCTGAAGCTTTCTTT. The chain uses TRBV11-2 and TRBJ1-1; tentative D call: TRBD1 (6 bases). V was pared by 3 bases and J by 6 bases, with 8 bases between. This CDR3 region has 12 residues. The germline gives CDR1 SGHAT, CDR2 FQNNGV. Full variable domain (rest looked up from reference TRBV11-2 and TRBJ1-1): EAGVAQSPRYKIIEKRQSVAFWCNPISGHATLYWYQQILGQGPKLLIQFQNNGVVDDSQLPKDRFSAERLKGVDSTLKIQPAKLEDSAVYLCASSFEGAEAFFGQGTRLTVV.

The J gene is TRBJ2-6, the V gene TRBV5-1; no firm D call. The CDR3 extends over 17 amino acids. Germline CDR1 SGHRS, CDR2 YFSETQ. V lost 3 bases and J 1 base, leaving 14 bases between the germline ends. CDR3 residues: CASSSTTDGSGANVLTF. The CDR3 nucleotides are TGCGCCAGCAGCTCCACTACTGACGGGTCTGGGGCCAACGTCCTGACTTTC.

The table lists this clone with many counts. This chain joins TRBV7-6 and TRBJ1-1; weak D call: TRBD1 (5 bases). V lost 1 base and J lost 1, with 7 bases in between. The CDR3 runs 14 residues. From germline, CDR1 is SGHVS and CDR2 FNYEAQ. CDR3 nucleotide sequence: TGTGCCAGCAGCTTAGGTACAGGGAACACTGAAGCTTTCTTT. The encoded protein is CASSLGTGNTEAFF.

In regard to this clone: A read error may account for a junction end that differs from germline. V usage is TRBV7-7 and J usage is TRBJ2-3; 16 positions match TRBD2. CDR1 is SSHAT and CDR2 is FNYEAQ in the germline V gene (reference sequence). The length of the CDR3 is 18 residues. As DNA, the CDR3 is TGTGCTAGCAGCCCTTTCCCGGGACTAGCGGGGGGGACGGATACGCAGTATTTT. Translated, it gives CASSPFPGLAGGTDTQYF.

This clone occurred a few times. This rearrangement joins TRBV19 to TRBJ1-2, with 8 positions matching TRBD1. Trimming took 5 bases from V and 5 from J; bases not matched to a gene: 13. The CDR3 has 16 amino acids. Germline V CDR1 and CDR2: LNHDA, SQIVND (reference sequence). The chain's CDR3 is CASSPTGTGALYGYTF. The CDR3, as DNA: TGTGCCAGTAGTCCCACCGGGACAGGCGCGCTTTATGGCTACACCTTC.

The chain carries TRBV6-5 and TRBJ2-7; D call uncertain. This CDR3 is built from 12 residues. With 6 bases removed from V and 4 bases from J, the gap between germline ends came to 10 bases. Germline CDR1 reads MNHEY; CDR2 reads SVGAGI. CDR3 DNA: TGTGCCAGCAGCTCTACCCTATACGAGCAGTACTTC. It yields the protein CASSSTLYEQYF.

The chain is built from TRBV19 and TRBJ1-6; D is undetermined. CDR1 is LNHDA, CDR2 SQIVND, per germline (reference sequence). The CDR3 consists of 17 residues. V lost 3 bases and J lost 0, with 12 bases in between. The CDR3 loop is CASSIQAFSSYNSPLHF. The CDR3 coding sequence is TGTGCCAGTAGTATTCAGGCCTTCAGCTCCTATAATTCACCCCTCCACTTT.

The table lists this clone with a count of one. V usage is TRBV5-6 and J usage is TRBJ1-3, with D unresolved. CDR1 and CDR2 from the germline V gene are SGHDT and YYEEEE. Trimming left V 4 bases short and J 3 bases short, with 5 bases between. The CDR3 is made up of 12 amino acids. The CDR3 bases are TGTGCCAGCAGCCTGTATGGAAACACCATATATTTT. Translating it yields CASSLYGNTIYF. The full variable domain, with the rest looked up from reference TRBV5-6 and TRBJ1-3, is DAGVTQSPTHLIKTRGQQVTLRCSPKSGHDTVSWYQQALGQGPQFIFQYYEEEERQRGNFPDRFSGHQFPNYSSELNVNALLLGDSALYLCASSLYGNTIYFGEGSWLTVV.

The rearrangement links TRBV7-3 to TRBJ1-6, with 8 bases that match TRBD1. The germline V gene encodes CDR1 SGHTA and CDR2 FQGTGA. V lost 5 bases, J lost 7 bases, and 7 bases stayed unmatched. The CDR3 is made up of 15 amino acids. The CDR3 sequence: CASSRDTGGNSPLHF. The DNA of the CDR3 is TGTGCCAGCAGCCGTGACACAGGGGGAAATTCACCCCTCCACTTT.

The gene calls are TRBV7-6 and TRBJ2-5; D call uncertain. Trimming removed 4 bases from V and 0 bases from J, with 6 bases in between. Germline CDR1 is SGHVS and CDR2 is FNYEAQ. This CDR3 comprises 13 residues. The CDR3 region has the DNA TGTGCCAGCAGCTACGGTTACCAAGAGACCCAGTACTTC. Translation gives CASSYGYQETQYF.

This chain connects TRBV21-1 to TRBJ2-7; the DNA was not used to check the table's D call, TRBD2. TRBV21-1 is a pseudogene locus. CDR3 length equals 20 residues. Here the CDR3 reads CASSKIIGSPTRLGSYEQYF. The CDR3 nucleotides read TGTGCCAGCAGCAAAATCATAGGAAGCCCGACCCGACTTGGTTCCTACGAGCAGTACTTC.

The chain carries TRBV28 and TRBJ2-5, with 8 bases that match TRBD1. V lost 5 bases and J lost 5; bases outside the gene matches: 7. Germline CDR1 MDHEN, CDR2 SYDVKM. The CDR3 is 14 residues long. The CDR3 loop reads CASSVSGGQETQYF. Written as DNA, the CDR3 is TGTGCCAGCAGTGTGTCAGGGGGCCAGGAGACCCAGTACTTC.

This clone was detected once. This chain joins TRBV19 and TRBJ1-2; D may be TRBD1 (5 bases). CDR3 length equals 14 residues. CDR1 and CDR2 from the germline V gene are LNHDA and SQIVND (reference sequence). V was clipped by 3 bases and J by 5 bases, with 13 bases between them. CDR3 nucleotides: TGTGCCAGTAGTATCCAGGGCCGAGGATATGGCTACACCTTC. Protein product: CASSIQGRGYGYTF.

The chain links TRBV10-1 to TRBJ2-1; D remains ambiguous. CDR3 length: 11 residues. Looked up from germline, CDR1 is WNHNN and CDR2 is SYGVQD (reference sequence). The ends were cut back, 2 bases at V and 16 bases at J, with 12 bases in the middle. CDR3 sequence: CASSENGREFF. The CDR3, as DNA: TGCGCCAGCAGTGAGAACGGTCGCGAATTCTTC.

The chain carries TRBV7-9 and TRBJ2-7; 11 nucleotides match TRBD1. The CDR3 is made up of 15 amino acids. Germline loops: CDR1 SEHNR, CDR2 FQNEAQ (reference sequence). V dropped 2 bases and J dropped 7; count of bases not matched to a gene: 7. The CDR3 DNA is TGTGCCAGCAGCTTACACGGGACAGGGGGAGAAGAGCAGTACTTC. Protein product: CASSLHGTGGEEQYF.

Only a few counts were recorded for this clone. The genes are TRBV7-2 and TRBJ1-1; unclear D gene. Looked up from germline, CDR1 is SGHTA and CDR2 is FQGNSA. The CDR3 sequence is 12 residues long. V was shortened by 2 bases and J by 9 bases, with 10 bases between the two germline ends. CDR3 nucleotide sequence: TGTGCCAGCAGCTTACGGACTGGAAAAGCTTTCTTT. It specifies CASSLRTGKAFF.

Only one count was recorded for this clone. The rearrangement joins TRBV10-3 to TRBJ1-2; D remains unclear. The CDR3 totals 13 residues. Germline CDR1 ENHRY, CDR2 SYGVKD. With 2 bases removed from V and 4 bases from J, the gap between germline ends came to 8 bases. The CDR3 is CAISETAVYGYTF. The CDR3 DNA follows: TGTGCCATCAGTGAGACCGCGGTCTATGGCTACACCTTC.

The rearrangement links TRBV27 to TRBJ2-6, with a possible D match to TRBD1 (5 bases). The CDR3 totals 17 residues. Germline lookup yields CDR1 MNHEY and CDR2 SMNVEV (reference sequence). V lost 3 bases and J 0 bases, leaving 12 bases between the germline ends. The CDR3 sequence: CASSFGDSSSGANVLTF. Here the CDR3 DNA reads TGTGCCAGCAGTTTTGGTGACAGCAGCTCTGGGGCCAACGTCCTGACTTTC.